A single T cell receptor beta chain is shown here with its context. The antigen remains unidentified. Germline CDR1 GTSNPN, CDR2 SVGIG (reference sequence). CDR3 length: 15 amino acids. V was pared by 4 bases and J by 4 bases, with 19 bases between. The sample comes from a study of T cell responses to AZD1222 COVID-19 vaccine. Generated by immunoSEQ multiplex PCR, the TCRdb table keeps only in-frame clones and is missing some. Altogether roughly 110,000 clones are present, roughly 88% being singletons, with the ten largest covering over 4.5%. Study-level points and caveats: Close to half of spike-specific TCRs reportedly recognize unmutated variant regions.

V is TRBV30 and J is TRBJ2-5, with a weak D call TRBD1 (6 bases). The receptor's source is an adult in good health. Sequenced material: peripheral blood, taken on day 0 of AZD1222 vaccination. The CDR3 reads CAWTGGAGIRETQYF. CDR3 sequence (DNA): TGTGCCTGGACTGGGGGCGCCGGGATAAGAGAGACCCAGTACTTC.